Below are 12 T cell receptor beta chains sequenced from a single sample in a study of T cell clusters in autoimmune cytopenias. TRB amplification used 250 ng of peripheral blood genomic DNA. TRB rearrangements were amplified by touch-down multiplex PCR with mixed TRB-A/B primers. TCRdb reanalyzed the multiplex PCR reads, giving one entry per CDR3 protein sequence and no DNA. Its clone listing holds about 6,300 distinct CDR3 sequences. In addition, the sample was reused for a study of T cell repertoires in aging, cancer and after chemotherapy.

The material sequenced was peripheral blood. The source is a human donor in good health.

Judged by frequency, this clonotype is medium-sized (0.01 to 0.1%). The chain links TRBV6-5 to TRBJ2-7; TCRdb's assignment of TRBD1 cannot be checked, as there is no DNA. The CDR3 contains 15 residues. Germline CDR1 reads MNHEY; CDR2 reads SVGAGI. Here the CDR3 reads CASRPGTAPTYEQYF.

This chain links TRBV7-9 with TRBJ2-7. The V gene's germline CDR1 is SEHNR and CDR2 FQNEAQ (reference sequence). This CDR3 has 14 amino acids. The CDR3 is CASSLDRSSYEQYF.

This rearrangement joins TRBV19 to TRBJ2-2; absent DNA, TCRdb's TRBD2 call cannot be checked. CDR1 is LNHDA, CDR2 SQIVND, per germline (reference sequence). The CDR3 consists of 18 residues. This chain's CDR3 is CASSRNLLSGVNTGELFF.

This sequence joins TRBV6-5 and TRBJ2-5; checking the TCRdb D call of TRBD1 is not possible without DNA. The CDR3 sequence is 13 residues long. Germline V CDR1 and CDR2: MNHEY, SVGAGI. CDR3 in amino acids: CASRDRGRETQYF.

According to its frequency, this clonotype is medium-sized. This chain uses TRBV29-1 with TRBJ1-1. Germline V gene sequence: CDR1 SQVTM, CDR2 ANQGSEA. This CDR3 contains 12 residues. The CDR3 here is CSVGPWNTEAFF.

This clonotype is deemed medium-sized by its frequency. The genes are TRBV19 and TRBJ2-5; TCRdb returns TRBD1, unconfirmable since there is no DNA. The length of the CDR3 is 15 residues. CDR1 and CDR2 from the germline V gene are LNHDA and SQIVND (reference sequence). This CDR3 is CASSIAGHTQETQYF.

The chain recombines TRBV13 with TRBJ2-5; TCRdb's D gene call, TRBD1, goes unchecked for lack of DNA. The CDR3 extends over 17 amino acids. Per the germline V gene, CDR1 is PRHDT and CDR2 is FYEKMQ (reference sequence). CDR3 loop: CASSPPGRGAREETQYF. Variable domain in full (rest from reference TRBV13 and TRBJ2-5): AAGVIQSPRHLIKEKRETATLKCYPIPRHDTVYWYQQGPGQDPQFLISFYEKMQSDKGSIPDRFSAQQFSDYHSELNMSSLELGDSALYFCASSPPGRGAREETQYFGPGTRLLVL.

The genes are TRBV6-2 or TRBV6-3 and TRBJ2-7. Germline V lookup: CDR1 MNHEY, CDR2 SVGEGT. This CDR3 spans 18 amino acids. The CDR3 spells CASSYSAGFIVFSYEQYF.

Measured by frequency, this clonotype is medium-sized. The rearrangement joins TRBV13 to TRBJ2-7; TCRdb returns TRBD1, unconfirmable since there is no DNA. The CDR3 sequence is 14 residues long. Germline V CDR1 and CDR2: PRHDT, FYEKMQ (reference sequence). CDR3 in amino acids: CASSAGQGRGEQYF.

This sequence joins TRBV20-1 and TRBJ1-5. Germline V CDR1 and CDR2: DFQATT, SNEGSKA (reference sequence). CDR3 length equals 16 residues. The CDR3 sequence: CSARDGALGTGGPQHF.

The CDR3 here is CASSSTGLGNSPLHF. The V gene is TRBV5-4, the J gene TRBJ1-6. The germline V gene has CDR1 SGHNT and CDR2 YYREEE (reference sequence). CDR3 size: 15 residues.

The chain uses TRBV12-3 or TRBV12-4 and TRBJ2-7; with no DNA, the TCRdb D assignment of TRBD1 cannot be verified. This CDR3 has 15 amino acids. The CDR3: CASREQGADSYEQYF.